This T cell receptor (beta chain) was captured in a study of T cell clonotyping in hematopoietic cell transplantation. Trimming took off 6 bases at V and 7 bases at J, with 19 bases between the two ends. This CDR3 has 15 amino acids. CDR1 and CDR2 from the germline V gene are PRHDT and FYEKMQ (reference sequence). The assay was immunoSEQ multiplex PCR, and TCRdb's table has in-frame clones only and misses some. The data show about 10,000 clones, over 75% seen once. Noted time point: recipient sample about 28 days before transplant, after cytoreduction. The chain couples TRBV13 to TRBJ2-1; weak D call: TRBD2 (5 bases). The TCR sequence derives from a woman between 55 and 75 years old with acute myeloid leukemia. Some clones in this sample may be carry-over from other donors' samples. Sequenced here: peripheral blood mononuclear cells, sampled before stem cell transplant. The CDR3: CASSRTWPSGNEQFF. The CDR3 coding sequence is TGTGCCAGCAGTCGGACTTGGCCTTCGGGGAATGAGCAGTTCTTC.